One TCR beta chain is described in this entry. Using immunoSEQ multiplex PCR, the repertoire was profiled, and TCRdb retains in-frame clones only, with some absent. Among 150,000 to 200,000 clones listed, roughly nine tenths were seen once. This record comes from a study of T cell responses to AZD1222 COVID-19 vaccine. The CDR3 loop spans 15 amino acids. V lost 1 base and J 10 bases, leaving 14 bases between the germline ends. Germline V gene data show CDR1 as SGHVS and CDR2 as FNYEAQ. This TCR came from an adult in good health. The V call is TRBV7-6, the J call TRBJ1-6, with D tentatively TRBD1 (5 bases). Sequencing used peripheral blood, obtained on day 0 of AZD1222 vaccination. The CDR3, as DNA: TGTGCCAGCAGCTTAGGTCCAGGGAGGGAATCACCCCTCCACTTT. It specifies CASSLGPGRESPLHF.